Below, 17 T cell receptor beta chains from the same sample are listed, as sequenced in a study of shared clonotypes between healthy human individuals. TCRdb's table, derived via immunoSEQ multiplex PCR, lists solely in-frame clones and lacks some. The sample holds some 630,000 clones, about 78% seen once. What was sequenced was memory CD4+ T cells sorted from blood. Indicated subset: CD45RA-negative fraction. Receptor source: a woman aged 25 to 39 in good health.

The V call is TRBV19, the J call TRBJ2-7; 7 bases match TRBD1. Germline CDR1 and CDR2: LNHDA and SQIVND (reference sequence). J lost 1 base, V lost 3 bases, and 9 bases had no gene match. This CDR3 is built from 16 residues. The DNA for the CDR3 is TGTGCCAGTAGTATCAGGGGACAGCCTAATTCCTACGAGCAGTACTTC. This sequence encodes CASSIRGQPNSYEQYF.

The chain uses TRBV28 and TRBJ1-3; no clear D. The germline CDR1 and CDR2 sequences are MDHEN and SYDVKM. The CDR3 loop spans 13 amino acids. The ends were cut back, 8 bases at V and 0 bases at J, with 8 bases in the middle. The CDR3, as DNA: TGTGCCAGCCTAAGGTACTCTGGAAACACCATATATTTT. This translates into CASLRYSGNTIYF.

The rearrangement uses TRBV6-5 and TRBJ2-7, with D uncertain. Germline V gene sequence: CDR1 MNHEY, CDR2 SVGAGI. This CDR3 spans 15 amino acids. Deletions cut 2 bases from V and 3 bases from J, with 14 bases between. This CDR3 is CASSYKGSESYEQYF. The CDR3 nucleotides read TGTGCCAGCAGTTACAAAGGTTCGGAGAGCTACGAGCAGTACTTC.

The chain couples TRBV5-1 to TRBJ1-1; D might be TRBD1 (5 bases). In germline, CDR1 is SGHRS, CDR2 YFSETQ. The CDR3 is 18 residues long. Deletions cut 0 bases from V and 3 bases from J, with 21 bases between. The CDR3 spells CASSLEPPRRGWDTEAFF. The CDR3 DNA reads TGCGCCAGCAGCTTGGAACCCCCCCGACGGGGGTGGGACACTGAAGCTTTCTTT.

This clone was observed a single time. The chain links TRBV29-1 to TRBJ1-5; D uncertain. Germline loops: CDR1 SQVTM, CDR2 ANQGSEA. V was trimmed by 4 bases and J by 5 bases, leaving 3 bases between them. This CDR3 region has 10 residues. The DNA for the CDR3 is TGCAGCGTTGGGGATCAGCCCCAGCATTTT. Its translation: CSVGDQPQHF.

The chain employs TRBV7-2 and TRBJ1-2, with 8 bases aligning to TRBD1. Trimming removed 5 bases from V and 3 bases from J; junction bases left unmatched: 8. In germline, CDR1 is SGHTA, CDR2 FQGNSA. The CDR3 runs 15 residues. The CDR3 DNA reads TGTGCCAGCAGCCCCGGACAGGGAGGCTACTATGGCTACACCTTC. This codes for CASSPGQGGYYGYTF. The whole variable domain, remainder taken from reference TRBV7-2 and TRBJ1-2, is GAGVSQSPSNKVTEKGKDVELRCDPISGHTALYWYRQSLGQGLEFLIYFQGNSAPDKSGLPSDRFSAERTGGSVSTLTIQRTQQEDSAVYLCASSPGQGGYYGYTFGSGTRLTVV.

The rearrangement uses TRBV2 and TRBJ2-5; 8 bases align to TRBD2. There are 16 residues in the CDR3. With V trimmed by 0 bases and J by 7 bases, 10 bases remained unmatched. From germline, CDR1 is SNHLY and CDR2 FYNNEI. The CDR3 DNA follows: TGTGCCAGCAGTGAAGCCCAAAGCGGGAGCGGGGGGACCCAGTACTTC. Translation gives CASSEAQSGSGGTQYF.

This sequence joins TRBV18 and TRBJ1-1; no clear D. In germline, CDR1 is KGHSH, CDR2 LQKENI. V shed 2 bases and J shed 3 bases, with 10 bases lying between them. This CDR3 has 14 amino acids. CDR3 DNA sequence: TGTGCCAGCTCACCAGGCGCAGAGTACACTGAAGCTTTCTTT. Translated: CASSPGAEYTEAFF. Filled out from reference TRBV18 and TRBJ1-1, the complete variable domain reads NAGVMQNPRHLVRRRGQEARLRCSPMKGHSHVYWYRQLPEEGLKFMVYLQKENIIDESGMPKERFSAEFPKEGPSILRIQQVVRGDSAAYFCASSPGAEYTEAFFGQGTRLTVV.

This clone was seen just once. CDR3 in DNA: TGTGCCAGCAGCAAATTCGAGGGAGGGAGGATTAACTATGGCTACACCTTC. Its protein product is CASSKFEGGRINYGYTF. The J gene is TRBJ1-2, the V gene TRBV21-1. TRBV21-1 is a documented pseudogene. This CDR3 has 17 amino acids.

CDR3 loop: CASSLGFSGQETQYF. The CDR3 coding sequence is TGTGCCAGCAGCTTAGGTTTTTCGGGTCAAGAGACCCAGTACTTC. The chain links TRBV7-9 to TRBJ2-5, with D unresolved. The CDR3 is made up of 15 amino acids. The V and J ends lost 1 base and 2 bases respectively, with 11 bases between them. Germline CDR1 is SEHNR and CDR2 is FQNEAQ (reference sequence).

This clone was seen a handful of times. The genes are TRBV5-4 and TRBJ2-3; 9 positions match TRBD2. This CDR3 has 19 residues. Germline CDR1 and CDR2: SGHNT and YYREEE (reference sequence). V was clipped by 2 bases and J by 6 bases; unmatched bases: 19. The CDR3: CASSLGTSQTFLDGDTQYF. CDR3 coding DNA: TGTGCCAGCAGCTTAGGGACTAGCCAAACATTCCTAGACGGGGATACGCAGTATTTT.

The rearrangement links TRBV5-1 to TRBJ2-3; TRBD1 aligns across 7 bases. From germline, CDR1 is SGHRS and CDR2 YFSETQ. J was trimmed by 2 bases and V by 4 bases; bases with no gene match: 10. This CDR3 spans 16 amino acids. The CDR3 DNA follows: TGCGCCAGCAGCAGGGGACAGTCAGAGCTCACAGATACGCAGTATTTT. Encoded protein: CASSRGQSELTDTQYF.

The CDR3 coding sequence is TGTGCCAGCAGTTGGTTGACAGCAGCGAACACTGAAGCTTTCTTT. Its translation: CASSWLTAANTEAFF. The rearrangement uses TRBV28 and TRBJ1-1; a weak D match, TRBD1 (5 bases). The CDR3 sequence is 15 residues long. Looked up from germline, CDR1 is MDHEN and CDR2 is SYDVKM. V was shortened by 4 bases and J by 1 base, with 13 bases between the two germline ends. The complete variable domain, with remaining parts taken from reference TRBV28 and TRBJ1-1, reads DVKVTQSSRYLVKRTGEKVFLECVQDMDHENMFWYRQDPGLGLRLIYFSYDVKMKEKGDIPEGYSVSREKKERFSLILESASTNQTSMYLCASSWLTAANTEAFFGQGTRLTVV.

The rearrangement joins TRBV27 to TRBJ2-7, with a possible D match to TRBD2 (5 bases). The CDR3 extends over 15 amino acids. The V gene lost 7 bases and the J gene lost 6 bases, with 22 bases spanning the gap. Germline values: CDR1 MNHEY, CDR2 SMNVEV (reference sequence). CDR3 sequence: CASTPRPDSDLEQYF. The CDR3 bases are TGTGCCAGCACCCCCCGGCCGGACTCCGACCTCGAGCAGTACTTC.

The CDR3 DNA follows: TGTGCCAGCAGCCAAGATCCCGGACTAGCGGGAGGTCAGTTCTACGAGCAGTACTTC. This encodes CASSQDPGLAGGQFYEQYF. The V gene is TRBV4-2, the J gene TRBJ2-7; 14 nucleotides line up with TRBD2. The germline V gene encodes CDR1 LGHNA and CDR2 YNFKEQ. This CDR3 comprises 19 residues. V was pared by 0 bases and J by 3 bases, with 10 bases of the junction left unmatched.

The chain carries TRBV7-8 and TRBJ2-2; D is undetermined. Germline values: CDR1 SGHVS, CDR2 FQNEAQ. V lost 6 bases to trimming and J lost 5 bases, with 7 bases between them. This CDR3 has 12 residues. CDR3 sequence: CASRKSTGELFF. DNA of the CDR3: TGTGCCAGCAGAAAAAGTACCGGGGAGCTGTTTTTT.

The chain recombines TRBV10-3 with TRBJ1-6; no clear D gene. The CDR3 is made up of 13 amino acids. Looked up from germline, CDR1 is ENHRY and CDR2 is SYGVKD. With 8 bases removed from V and 5 bases from J, the gap between germline ends came to 10 bases. CDR3 sequence reads: CAIGRTDNSPLHF. The CDR3, as DNA: TGTGCCATCGGACGTACAGATAATTCACCCCTCCACTTT.